One sample yielded the 26 T cell receptor beta chains listed below, sequenced in a study of PD-L1 blockade in urothelial cancer (dated by TCRdb to about 2017). The library was produced with the immunoSEQ multiplex PCR assay. Imported from immuneACCESS, the table was reduced by TCRdb to in-frame sequences with V and J called. These copies leave out some clones; in studies compared against another copy, an unresolved V gene accounts for under half, and the cause of the remainder is not known. This sample has approximately 50,000 clones in its table, and around four fifths of those were observed once. The ten top clones hold approximately 2.9% of the sample. The time point label, as the study defines it: pretreatment peripheral blood. The sequenced sample was PBMCs, obtained around atezolizumab (anti-PD-L1) treatment. The receptors derive from a man aged 70 or older with urothelial cancer.

CDR3 in amino acids: CSVEDSGQGYNEQFF. In nucleotides, the CDR3 is TGCAGCGTTGAAGATTCCGGACAGGGCTACAATGAGCAGTTCTTC. The rearrangement links TRBV29-1 to TRBJ2-1, with 8 bases fitting TRBD1. Trimming cost V 0 bases and J 3 bases; bases outside gene matches: 4. CDR1 SQVTM and CDR2 ANQGSEA come from the germline V gene. The CDR3 totals 15 residues.

V is TRBV15 and J is TRBJ2-3, with D hard to call. This CDR3 has 15 residues. Germline CDR1 and CDR2: LNHNV and YYDKDF (reference sequence). V gave up 0 bases and J gave up 2 bases, with 9 bases separating them. The CDR3 protein is CATSRDRRITDTQYF. The DNA of the CDR3 is TGTGCCACCAGCAGAGATCGGAGAATCACAGATACGCAGTATTTT.

CDR3 nucleotides: TGTGCCAGCAGTCAAGGGGCCGGGACAGGGACTCGTGGCTACGAGCAGTACTTC. This encodes CASSQGAGTGTRGYEQYF. The rearrangement joins TRBV25-1 to TRBJ2-7, with 9 nucleotides matching TRBD1. Germline CDR1 and CDR2: MGHDK and SYGVNS. V shed 5 bases, J shed 3 bases, and the junction held 17 bases outside the gene matches. CDR3 length equals 18 residues.

The chain has TRBV5-8 and TRBJ2-1, with TRBD2 as a possible D gene (5 bases). This CDR3 is built from 15 residues. V shed 6 bases and J shed 0 bases, with 13 bases lying between them. CDR1 and CDR2 (germline): SGHTS, YDEGEE. The CDR3: CASKPDGSSYNEQFF. CDR3 bases: TGTGCCAGCAAACCAGATGGGAGCTCCTACAATGAGCAGTTCTTC.

This clone was detected a few times. The chain joins TRBV5-6 to TRBJ1-1; a weak D match, TRBD1 (5 bases). V gave up 4 bases and J gave up 11 bases, with 24 bases separating them. Germline values: CDR1 SGHDT, CDR2 YYEEEE. This CDR3 comprises 15 residues. DNA of the CDR3: TGTGCCAGCAGCCCTAGAGGGACGGTCGTCGGGGGTGCTTTCTTT. Its protein is CASSPRGTVVGGAFF.

The count of this clone is one. The gene calls are TRBV7-9 and TRBJ1-2, with D tentatively TRBD1 (6 bases). The ends were cut back, 2 bases at V and 8 bases at J, with 12 bases in the middle. Germline loops: CDR1 SEHNR, CDR2 FQNEAQ (reference sequence). The CDR3 extends over 13 amino acids. The CDR3 here is CASSLRTGSGYTF. In DNA form, the CDR3 reads TGTGCCAGCAGCTTAAGAACAGGGTCAGGCTACACCTTC.

This sequence joins TRBV6-6 and TRBJ1-2; no clear D. This CDR3 spans 15 amino acids. CDR1 MNHNY and CDR2 SVGAGI come from the germline V gene (reference sequence). V lost 0 bases and J 6 bases, leaving 14 bases between the germline ends. The DNA for the CDR3 is TGTGCCAGCAGTTACTCCGGTGGGAGGAGAAATGGCTACACCTTC. This gives the protein CASSYSGGRRNGYTF.

The chain is built from TRBV5-6 and TRBJ2-3; TRBD2 agrees at 8 bases. The CDR3 is 16 residues long. The V gene end was trimmed by 1 base and the J gene end by 3 bases; junction bases not matched to a gene: 7. Germline V lookup: CDR1 SGHDT, CDR2 YYEEEE. The CDR3 coding sequence is TGTGCCAGCAGCTTGTGGTGGCGGGAGGCTACAGATACGCAGTATTTT. The encoded protein is CASSLWWREATDTQYF.

This rearrangement joins TRBV5-6 to TRBJ1-2, with TRBD1 identical over 12 bases. The CDR3 loop spans 13 amino acids. Germline lookup yields CDR1 SGHDT and CDR2 YYEEEE. V shed 3 bases, J shed 8 bases, and the junction held 2 bases outside the gene matches. CDR3 residues: CASSSGQGAGYTF. CDR3 in DNA: TGTGCCAGCAGCTCGGGACAGGGGGCAGGCTACACCTTC.

This chain links TRBV4-2 with TRBJ1-1; the match to TRBD1 covers 8 bases. Looked up from germline, CDR1 is LGHNA and CDR2 is YNFKEQ. With V trimmed by 3 bases and J by 6 bases, 12 bases remained unmatched. There are 16 residues in the CDR3. The CDR3, as DNA: TGTGCCAGCAGCCAGGGCAGGGGGCGAGAAAGGGCTGAAGCTTTCTTT. It yields the protein CASSQGRGRERAEAFF.

The chain has TRBV7-2 and TRBJ1-2; a weak D match, TRBD1 (5 bases). From germline, CDR1 is SGHTA and CDR2 FQGNSA. Trimming stripped 5 bases from V and 7 bases from J, with 23 bases between. This CDR3 spans 16 amino acids. CDR3 protein: CASSRSGGQPRGGYTF. The CDR3 DNA is TGTGCCAGCAGCAGGAGCGGGGGTCAACCTAGGGGTGGCTACACCTTC.

The chain uses TRBV14 and TRBJ2-1; the match to TRBD2 covers 12 bases. The CDR3 sequence is 15 residues long. After removal of 6 bases from V and 4 bases from J, the junction contained 4 bases not matched to a gene. Germline lookup yields CDR1 SGHDN and CDR2 FVKESK. The CDR3 is CASSPTSGRYNEQFF. CDR3 nucleotides: TGTGCCAGCAGTCCGACTAGCGGGAGATACAATGAGCAGTTCTTC.

This clone was seen a handful of times. This chain uses TRBV19 with TRBJ2-2; tentatively, D is TRBD1 (6 bases). The length of the CDR3 is 15 residues. The germline V gene encodes CDR1 LNHDA and CDR2 SQIVND (reference sequence). V was trimmed by 4 bases and J by 4 bases, leaving 13 bases between them. The CDR3 DNA reads TGTGCCAGTAGTACGAGGGACACACCCACCGGGGAGCTGTTTTTT. Translation: CASSTRDTPTGELFF. Filled out from reference TRBV19 and TRBJ2-2, the complete variable domain reads DGGITQSPKYLFRKEGQNVTLSCEQNLNHDAMYWYRQDPGQGLRLIYYSQIVNDFQKGDIAEGYSVSREKKESFPLTVTSAQKNPTAFYLCASSTRDTPTGELFFGEGSRLTVL.

V is TRBV19 and J is TRBJ1-2; D call uncertain. In germline, CDR1 is LNHDA, CDR2 SQIVND (reference sequence). This CDR3 comprises 13 residues. V dropped 0 bases and J dropped 4 bases, with 6 bases sitting between them. CDR3 nucleotide sequence: TGTGCCAGTAGTATAGATGTAGCCTATGGCTACACCTTC. It specifies CASSIDVAYGYTF.

There are a few counts of this clone. The V gene is TRBV5-1, the J gene TRBJ2-7, with D perhaps matching TRBD2 (6 bases). The CDR3 loop spans 14 amino acids. V lost 4 bases, J lost 3 bases, and 14 bases lay in between. CDR1 and CDR2 (germline): SGHRS, YFSETQ. The CDR3: CASSARDSGYEQYF. CDR3 coding DNA: TGCGCCAGCAGCGCCCGGGACTCGGGCTACGAGCAGTACTTC.

The chain joins TRBV25-1 to TRBJ1-2, with D possibly matching TRBD1 (6 bases). Germline values: CDR1 MGHDK, CDR2 SYGVNS. V was trimmed by 3 bases and J by 8 bases, leaving 22 bases between them. The CDR3 loop spans 16 amino acids. The CDR3 region has the DNA TGTGCCAGCAGTGATGGGGGTGCGGGGGGCAGGAGAGGCTACACCTTC. Protein product: CASSDGGAGGRRGYTF.

The rearrangement uses TRBV18 and TRBJ2-1; 8 nucleotides match TRBD1. The CDR3 has 14 residues. The junction had 3 bases not matched to a gene; V was cut back by 2 bases and J by 6 bases. Germline loops: CDR1 KGHSH, CDR2 LQKENI. DNA of the CDR3: TGTGCCAGCTCACCAGCACAGGGGGGCAATGAGCAGTTCTTC. Protein sequence: CASSPAQGGNEQFF.

The V gene is TRBV10-3, the J gene TRBJ2-5, with D unclear. The CDR3 is 13 residues long. V gave up 6 bases and J gave up 7 bases, with 15 bases separating them. Germline V gene lookup returns CDR1 ENHRY and CDR2 SYGVKD. The DNA of the CDR3 is TGTGCCATCAGGATATCTCAATCGGGGACCCAGTACTTC. Residues: CAIRISQSGTQYF.

The V gene is TRBV5-1, the J gene TRBJ2-7, with D perhaps matching TRBD1 (5 bases). V lost 4 bases and J 1 base, leaving 12 bases between the germline ends. Germline loops: CDR1 SGHRS, CDR2 YFSETQ. The CDR3 is 14 residues long. The CDR3, as DNA: TGCGCCAGCAGCGTACGACAGAGATCCTACGAGCAGTACTTC. It translates to CASSVRQRSYEQYF.

V is TRBV11-2 and J is TRBJ2-3, with D unresolved. CDR1 and CDR2 (germline): SGHAT, FQNNGV. There are 12 residues in the CDR3. V was pared by 4 bases and J by 10 bases, with 12 bases between. CDR3 residues: CASSSNNAAQYF. The CDR3 bases are TGTGCCAGCAGCTCGAACAACGCGGCGCAGTATTTT. The variable domain in full, completed from reference TRBV11-2 and TRBJ2-3, reads EAGVAQSPRYKIIEKRQSVAFWCNPISGHATLYWYQQILGQGPKLLIQFQNNGVVDDSQLPKDRFSAERLKGVDSTLKIQPAKLEDSAVYLCASSSNNAAQYFGPGTRLTVL.

The rearrangement uses TRBV11-3 and TRBJ2-2; TRBD2 aligns across 7 bases. Germline assignment: CDR1 SGHNT and CDR2 YENEEA. The CDR3 loop spans 16 amino acids. V shed 5 bases and J 1 base; nucleotides not matched to a gene: 7. The CDR3 is CASSPSRGGNTGELFF. The CDR3 region has the DNA TGTGCCAGCAGCCCGTCCCGCGGGGGGAACACCGGGGAGCTGTTTTTT.

This chain joins TRBV6-1 and TRBJ2-7; D is possibly TRBD1 (5 bases). V shed 0 bases and J shed 2 bases, with 17 bases lying between them. CDR1 MNHNS and CDR2 SASEGT come from the germline V gene. The CDR3 has 17 residues. The CDR3, as DNA: TGTGCCAGCAGTGAAGCGCAATCTATTGACAGAACCTACGAGCAGTACTTC. Residues: CASSEAQSIDRTYEQYF.

In DNA, the CDR3 is TGCGCCAGCAGCTCTAGCGGGACCTCCTACAATGAGCAGTTCTTC. Translating it yields CASSSSGTSYNEQFF. The chain has TRBV4-3 and TRBJ2-1, with 9 nucleotides matching TRBD2. V was clipped by 5 bases and J by 0 bases; unmatched bases: 2. The germline V gene encodes CDR1 LGHNA and CDR2 YSLEER. This CDR3 contains 15 residues.

J is TRBJ1-5 and V is TRBV2; D remains unclear. Germline V gene data show CDR1 as SNHLY and CDR2 as FYNNEI. The germline V and J ends were trimmed by 4 bases and 1 base, with 8 bases remaining between them. The CDR3 is 14 residues long. The CDR3 DNA reads as TGTGCCAGCAGTGGGCTGAGGAGCAATCAGCCCCAGCATTTT. Translation gives CASSGLRSNQPQHF.

In its sample, this clone was seen a few times. The chain carries TRBV7-9 and TRBJ2-7, with TRBD2 as a possible D gene (6 bases). Trimming stripped 5 bases from V and 4 bases from J, with 24 bases between. CDR3 length: 17 amino acids. CDR1 and CDR2 (germline): SEHNR, FQNEAQ (reference sequence). The CDR3: CASSPYPPKTGEYEQYF. CDR3 DNA: TGTGCCAGCAGCCCCTACCCCCCCAAAACGGGAGAGTACGAGCAGTACTTC.

The rearrangement uses TRBV7-9 and TRBJ2-3; 11 nucleotides align to TRBD2. The length of the CDR3 is 16 residues. The V gene end was trimmed by 5 bases and the J gene end by 5 bases; junction bases not matched to a gene: 9. Looked up from germline, CDR1 is SEHNR and CDR2 is FQNEAQ (reference sequence). The CDR3: CASSPGLAGTLDTQYF. In nucleotides, the CDR3 is TGTGCCAGCAGCCCTGGACTAGCGGGTACCTTAGATACGCAGTATTTT.